This T cell receptor beta chain was sequenced during a study of metastatic and nonmetastatic thyroid tumors (TCRdb year 2020). With regard to the full study: For patients with malignant and with benign thyroid disease, the researchers compared repertoires between peripheral blood samples and tumor or nodule tissue samples. The paper as a whole reports these results and caveats: TCR beta diversity was reported as significantly higher in malignant tumors than in benign nodules, in both blood and tumor samples.

No treatment had been received by any patient before thyroid surgery. Using T-cell receptor beta sequencing, the researchers looked back retrospectively at clinical samples from patients, gathered between about 2011 and 2019. From the cysteine through the phenylalanine, the CDR3 covers 16 amino acids. The read is trimmed to its CDR3 DNA, 48 bases read in frame from base 1. From the germline V gene, CDR1 is SGHVS and CDR2 is FQNEAQ. V is shortened by 5 bases, J by 3 bases, and the region joining them spans 17 bases. The library was produced with PCR. Sequenced on an Illumina HiSeq 4000. High-throughput sequencing was used to profile the TCR beta-chain CDR3 region of each patient. Concerning the study's data processing: Drawing on CDR3 differences between clinicopathological groups, the researchers built a classifier meant to tell apart patients with distant-metastatic papillary thyroid cancer. Repertoire diversity was assessed with the Shannon index, and tumor-blood repertoire similarity with the Morisita-Horn index. TCRdb trimmed the raw reads at Q25, called clones with MiXCR and kept productive beta chains. The V and J calls, along with clone size, are taken from TCRdb and not from the paper's own processing. This sample comprises tens of thousands of clones, approximately 30% of them detected only once. The leading ten clones occupy 7.8% of the sample.

This clone was counted at least ten times. Its specific antigen is unknown. Per-base quality was not reported, and no clone a single base away is much larger than it. The clonotype originates from a female donor with papillary thyroid cancer or a benign thyroid nodule (not recorded which). Some clones in this sample may be carry-over from other donors' samples. Sequencing was performed on blood. The chain links TRBV7-8 with TRBJ2-4; the D region possibly corresponds to TRBD1 (6 bases align). For the CDR3, the sequence is CASSGRGQFGKNIQYF. At the DNA level, the sequence is TGTGCCAGCAGCGGAAGAGGACAGTTCGGCAAAAACATTCAGTACTTC.